One sample yielded the 9 T cell receptor beta chains listed below, sequenced in a study of blood T cell repertoires in COVID-19. TCRdb's copy holds only in-frame clones and misses some; the assay was immunoSEQ multiplex PCR. Counted here are under 300,000 clones, approximately 88% occurring once; the ten biggest clones make up roughly 1.5%. Input material: peripheral blood. Receptor source: a human donor with COVID-19, enrolled during active disease. The donor label of this sample is uncertain.

The chain recombines TRBV29-1 with TRBJ1-1, with D possibly matching TRBD1 (6 bases). CDR1 and CDR2 from the germline V gene are SQVTM and ANQGSEA. This CDR3 spans 15 amino acids. Trimming shortened V by 4 bases and J by 0 bases, and 15 bases separated the two germline ends. The CDR3 nucleotides are TGCAGCGTTGCTCAGGGGTCTTTACTGAACACTGAAGCTTTCTTT. It codes for CSVAQGSLLNTEAFF.

The V gene is TRBV6-5, the J gene TRBJ1-1; D ambiguous. The V gene's germline CDR1 is MNHEY and CDR2 SVGAGI. CDR3 length: 13 residues. The V gene lost 6 bases and the J gene lost 3 bases, with 11 bases spanning the gap. CDR3 nucleotide sequence: TGTGCCAGCAGGCGGGCGACGGACACTGAAGCTTTCTTT. Amino acid sequence: CASRRATDTEAFF.

This clone occurred once. V and J are TRBV5-1 and TRBJ2-1; maybe TRBD2 (5 bases). In germline, CDR1 is SGHRS, CDR2 YFSETQ. V lost 5 bases and J lost 10, with 16 bases in between. This CDR3 is built from 13 residues. The CDR3, as DNA: TGCGCCAGCAGGAGAACTAGTTTGAGCGAGCAGTTCTTC. Protein product: CASRRTSLSEQFF.

The V gene is TRBV5-1, the J gene TRBJ2-5; 9 bases agree with TRBD2. Germline-derived CDR1 and CDR2 are SGHRS and YFSETQ. CDR3 size: 16 residues. After removal of 0 bases from V and 7 bases from J, the junction contained 10 bases not matched to a gene. CDR3 in DNA: TGCGCCAGCAGCTTGGATGCGGGAGGGGGCCGAGGGACCCAGTACTTC. It translates to CASSLDAGGGRGTQYF.

CDR3 in DNA: TGTGCCAGCCGCCTTGGGAGTTCCGCTGGGGCCAACGTCCTGACTTTC. Its protein product is CASRLGSSAGANVLTF. This sequence joins TRBV3-1 (or the pseudogene TRBV3-2) and TRBJ2-6; D might be TRBD2 (5 bases). Germline V CDR1 and CDR2: LGHDT, YNNKEL (reference sequence). The CDR3 has 16 amino acids. V was cut by 8 bases and J by 2 bases, with 16 bases left in between.

V is TRBV28 and J is TRBJ2-7, with 8 nucleotides matching TRBD2. Trimming at V came to 4 bases and at J to 6 bases, leaving 8 bases not matched to a gene. Germline loops: CDR1 MDHEN, CDR2 SYDVKM. CDR3 length: 14 amino acids. As DNA, the CDR3 is TGTGCCAGCAGTTCCCCCGGGAGGGTCGGCGAGCAGTACTTC. This codes for CASSSPGRVGEQYF. The variable domain in full, completed from reference TRBV28 and TRBJ2-7, reads DVKVTQSSRYLVKRTGEKVFLECVQDMDHENMFWYRQDPGLGLRLIYFSYDVKMKEKGDIPEGYSVSREKKERFSLILESASTNQTSMYLCASSSPGRVGEQYFGPGTRLTVT.

The chain carries TRBV3-1 (or the pseudogene TRBV3-2) and TRBJ1-4; D perhaps matches TRBD1 (6 bases). Germline values: CDR1 LGHDT, CDR2 YNNKEL (reference sequence). V lost 4 bases and J lost 2, with 17 bases in between. The CDR3 is 17 amino acids. The CDR3 sequence: CASSRTILQGTNEKLFF. The CDR3 region has the DNA TGTGCCAGCAGCCGGACAATCTTACAGGGCACTAATGAAAAACTGTTTTTT.

V and J are TRBV20-1 and TRBJ1-2; D not certain. Germline V CDR1 and CDR2: DFQATT, SNEGSKA (reference sequence). The CDR3 spans 14 residues. Trimming took 3 bases from V and 2 from J, leaving 13 bases between them. The CDR3 coding sequence is TGCAGTGCTAGTACGGGGAAAGGGAACTATGGCTACACCTTC. This encodes CSASTGKGNYGYTF.

This chain connects TRBV23-1 to TRBJ2-7; the D gene is possibly TRBD2 (5 bases). TRBV23-1 qualifies as an ORF whose function is uncertain. Trimming took 3 bases from V and 3 from J, leaving 24 bases between them. The CDR3 contains 18 residues. The CDR3 sequence: CASSHSPPPGLENYEQYF. The DNA of the CDR3 is TGCGCCAGCAGTCACTCCCCCCCTCCGGGGTTGGAGAACTACGAGCAGTACTTC.